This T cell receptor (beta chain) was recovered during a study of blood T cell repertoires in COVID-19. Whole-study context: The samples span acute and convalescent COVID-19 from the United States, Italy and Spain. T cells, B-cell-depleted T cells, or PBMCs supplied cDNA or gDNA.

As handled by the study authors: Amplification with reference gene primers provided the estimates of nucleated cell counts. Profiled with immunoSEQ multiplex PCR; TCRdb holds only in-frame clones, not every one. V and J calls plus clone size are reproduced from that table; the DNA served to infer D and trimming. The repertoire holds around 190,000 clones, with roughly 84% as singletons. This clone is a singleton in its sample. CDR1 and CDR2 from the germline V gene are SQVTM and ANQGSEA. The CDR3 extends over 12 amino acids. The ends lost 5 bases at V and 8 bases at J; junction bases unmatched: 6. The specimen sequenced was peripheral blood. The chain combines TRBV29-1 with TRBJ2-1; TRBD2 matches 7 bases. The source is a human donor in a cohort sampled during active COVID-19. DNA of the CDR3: TGCAGCGTTTCCCAGGGAGGGCATGAGCAGTTCTTC. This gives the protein CSVSQGGHEQFF.